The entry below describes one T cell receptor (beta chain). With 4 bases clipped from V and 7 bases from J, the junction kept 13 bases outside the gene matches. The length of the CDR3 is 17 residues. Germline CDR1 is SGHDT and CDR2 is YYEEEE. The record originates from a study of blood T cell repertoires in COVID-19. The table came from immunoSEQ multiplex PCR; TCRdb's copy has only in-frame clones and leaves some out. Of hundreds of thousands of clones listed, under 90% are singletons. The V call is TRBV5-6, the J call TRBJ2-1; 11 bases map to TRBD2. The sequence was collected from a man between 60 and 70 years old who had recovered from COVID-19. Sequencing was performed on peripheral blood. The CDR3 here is CASSPYSGRAWRNEQFF. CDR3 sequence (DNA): TGTGCCAGCAGCCCTTATAGCGGGAGGGCCTGGAGGAATGAGCAGTTCTTC.